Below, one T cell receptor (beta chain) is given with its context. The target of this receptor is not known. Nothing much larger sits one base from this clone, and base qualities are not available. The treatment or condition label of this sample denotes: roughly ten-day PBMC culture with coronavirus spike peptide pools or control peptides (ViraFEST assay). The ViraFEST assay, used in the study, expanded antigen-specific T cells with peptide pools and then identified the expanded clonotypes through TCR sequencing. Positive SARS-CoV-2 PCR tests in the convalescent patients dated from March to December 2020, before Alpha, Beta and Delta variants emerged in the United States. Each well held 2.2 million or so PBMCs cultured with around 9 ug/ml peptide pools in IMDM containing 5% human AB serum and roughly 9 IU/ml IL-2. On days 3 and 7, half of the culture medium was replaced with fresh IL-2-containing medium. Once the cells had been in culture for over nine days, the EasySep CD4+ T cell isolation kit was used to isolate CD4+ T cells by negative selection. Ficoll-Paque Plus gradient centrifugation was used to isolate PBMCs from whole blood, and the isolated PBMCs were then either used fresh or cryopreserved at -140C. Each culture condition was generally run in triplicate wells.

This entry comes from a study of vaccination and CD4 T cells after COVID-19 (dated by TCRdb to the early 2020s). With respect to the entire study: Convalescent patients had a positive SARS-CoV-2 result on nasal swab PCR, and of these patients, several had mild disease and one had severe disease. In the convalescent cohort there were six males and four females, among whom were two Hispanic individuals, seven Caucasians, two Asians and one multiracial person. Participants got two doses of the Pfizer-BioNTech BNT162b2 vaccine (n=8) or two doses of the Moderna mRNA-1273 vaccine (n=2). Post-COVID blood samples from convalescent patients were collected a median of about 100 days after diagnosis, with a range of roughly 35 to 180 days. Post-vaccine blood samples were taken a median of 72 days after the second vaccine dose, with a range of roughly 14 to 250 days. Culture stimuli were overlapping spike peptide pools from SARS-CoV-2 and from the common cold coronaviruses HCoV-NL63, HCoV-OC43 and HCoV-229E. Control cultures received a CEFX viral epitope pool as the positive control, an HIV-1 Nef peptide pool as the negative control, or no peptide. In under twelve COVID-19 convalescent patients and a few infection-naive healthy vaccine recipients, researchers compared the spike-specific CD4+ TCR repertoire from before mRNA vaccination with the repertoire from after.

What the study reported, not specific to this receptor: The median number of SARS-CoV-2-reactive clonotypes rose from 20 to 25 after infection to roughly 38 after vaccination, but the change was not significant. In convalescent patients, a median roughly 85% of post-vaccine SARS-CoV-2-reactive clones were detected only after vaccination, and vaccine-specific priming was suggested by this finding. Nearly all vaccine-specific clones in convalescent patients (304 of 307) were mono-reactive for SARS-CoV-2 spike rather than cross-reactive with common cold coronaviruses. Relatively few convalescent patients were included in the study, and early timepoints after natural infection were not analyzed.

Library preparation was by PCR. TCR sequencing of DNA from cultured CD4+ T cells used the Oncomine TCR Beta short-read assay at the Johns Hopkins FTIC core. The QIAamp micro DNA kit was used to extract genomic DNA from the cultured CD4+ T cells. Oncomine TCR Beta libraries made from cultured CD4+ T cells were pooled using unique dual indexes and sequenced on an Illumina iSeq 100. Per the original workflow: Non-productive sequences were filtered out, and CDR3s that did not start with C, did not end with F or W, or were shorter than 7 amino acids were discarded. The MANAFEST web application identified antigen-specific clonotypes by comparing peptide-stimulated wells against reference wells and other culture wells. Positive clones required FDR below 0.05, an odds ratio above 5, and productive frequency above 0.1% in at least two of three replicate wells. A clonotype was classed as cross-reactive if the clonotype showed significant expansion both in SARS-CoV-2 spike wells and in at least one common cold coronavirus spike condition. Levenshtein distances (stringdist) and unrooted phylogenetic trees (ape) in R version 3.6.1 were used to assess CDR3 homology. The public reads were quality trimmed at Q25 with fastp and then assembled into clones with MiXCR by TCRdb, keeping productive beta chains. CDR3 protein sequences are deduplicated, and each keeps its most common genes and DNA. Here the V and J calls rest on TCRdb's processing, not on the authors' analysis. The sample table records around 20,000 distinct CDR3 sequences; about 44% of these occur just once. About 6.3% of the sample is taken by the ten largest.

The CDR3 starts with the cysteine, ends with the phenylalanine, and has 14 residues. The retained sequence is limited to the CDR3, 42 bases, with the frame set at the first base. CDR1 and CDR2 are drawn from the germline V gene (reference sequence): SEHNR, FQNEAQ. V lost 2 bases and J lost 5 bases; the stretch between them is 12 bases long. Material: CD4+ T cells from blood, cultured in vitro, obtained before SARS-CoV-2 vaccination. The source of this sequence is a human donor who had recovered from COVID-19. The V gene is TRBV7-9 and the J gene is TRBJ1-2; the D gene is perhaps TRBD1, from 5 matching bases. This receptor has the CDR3 CASSLIGGGYGYTF. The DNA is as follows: TGTGCCAGCAGCTTAATTGGGGGTGGGTATGGCTACACCTTC.